This T cell receptor beta chain was recovered during a study of T cell responses to AZD1222 COVID-19 vaccine. The study, taken as a whole, reports: Donor demographics were predominantly white British with a female majority; clonal diversity may be underestimated.

Turning to this clone: No antigen is known for it.

Libraries were prepared by immunoSEQ multiplex PCR; TCRdb keeps only in-frame clonotypes and omits some of them. This table has 130,000 to 150,000 clones, around 91% appearing once. In germline, CDR1 is ENHRY, CDR2 SYGVKD. The CDR3 has 14 residues. Trimming took 3 bases from V and 12 from J, leaving 18 bases between them. The V gene is TRBV10-3, the J gene TRBJ2-1; tentative D call: TRBD2 (6 bases). The sequence came from an adult in good health. The sequencing here drew on peripheral blood, taken on day 0 of AZD1222 vaccination. The CDR3 DNA follows: TGTGCCATCAGTGACCCCGGGACTGACTTATTGCAGTTCTTC. This translates into CAISDPGTDLLQFF.